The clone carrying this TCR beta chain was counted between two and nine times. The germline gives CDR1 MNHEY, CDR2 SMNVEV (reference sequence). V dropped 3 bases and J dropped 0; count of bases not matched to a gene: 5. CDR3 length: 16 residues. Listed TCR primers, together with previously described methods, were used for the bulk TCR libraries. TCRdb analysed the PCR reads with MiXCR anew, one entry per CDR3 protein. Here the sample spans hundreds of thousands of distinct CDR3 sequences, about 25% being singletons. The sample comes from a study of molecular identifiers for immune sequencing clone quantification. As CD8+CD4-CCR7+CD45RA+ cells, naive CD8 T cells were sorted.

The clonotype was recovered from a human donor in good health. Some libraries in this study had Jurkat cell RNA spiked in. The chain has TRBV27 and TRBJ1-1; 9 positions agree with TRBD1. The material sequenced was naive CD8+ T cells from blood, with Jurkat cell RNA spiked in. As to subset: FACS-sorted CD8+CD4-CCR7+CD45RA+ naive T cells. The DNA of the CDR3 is TGTGCCAGCAGTTTCAGGACAGGGGATATGAACACTGAAGCTTTCTTT. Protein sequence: CASSFRTGDMNTEAFF.